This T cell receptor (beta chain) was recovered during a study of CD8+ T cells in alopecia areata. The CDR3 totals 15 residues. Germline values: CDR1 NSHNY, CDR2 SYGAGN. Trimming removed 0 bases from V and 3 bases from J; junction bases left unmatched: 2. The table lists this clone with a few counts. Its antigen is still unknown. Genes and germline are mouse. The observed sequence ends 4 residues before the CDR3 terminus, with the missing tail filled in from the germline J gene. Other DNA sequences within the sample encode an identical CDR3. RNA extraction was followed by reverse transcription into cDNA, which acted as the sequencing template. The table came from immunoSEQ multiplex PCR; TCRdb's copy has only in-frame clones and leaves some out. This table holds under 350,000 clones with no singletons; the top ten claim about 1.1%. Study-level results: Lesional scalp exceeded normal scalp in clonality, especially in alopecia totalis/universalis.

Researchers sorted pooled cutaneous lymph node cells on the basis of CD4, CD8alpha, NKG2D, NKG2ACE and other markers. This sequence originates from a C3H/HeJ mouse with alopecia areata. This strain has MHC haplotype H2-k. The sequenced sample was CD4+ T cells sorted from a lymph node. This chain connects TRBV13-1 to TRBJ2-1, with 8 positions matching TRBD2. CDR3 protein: CASSDALGGYAEQFF. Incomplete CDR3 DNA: TGTGCCAGCAGTGATGCTCTGGGGGGCTATGCT.